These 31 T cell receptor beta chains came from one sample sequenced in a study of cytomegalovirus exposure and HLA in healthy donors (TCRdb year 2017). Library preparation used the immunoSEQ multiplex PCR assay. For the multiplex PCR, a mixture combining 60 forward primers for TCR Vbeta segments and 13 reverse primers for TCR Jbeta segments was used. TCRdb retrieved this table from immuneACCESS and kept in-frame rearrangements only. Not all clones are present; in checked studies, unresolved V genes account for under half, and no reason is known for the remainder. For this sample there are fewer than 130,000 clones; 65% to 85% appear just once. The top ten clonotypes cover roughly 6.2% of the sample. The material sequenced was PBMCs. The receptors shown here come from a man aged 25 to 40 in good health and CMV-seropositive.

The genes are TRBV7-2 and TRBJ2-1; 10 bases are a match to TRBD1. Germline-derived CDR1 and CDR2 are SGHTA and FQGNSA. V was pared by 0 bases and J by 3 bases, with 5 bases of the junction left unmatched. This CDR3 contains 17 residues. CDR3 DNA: TGTGCCAGCAGCTTAGCCCTCGGACAGGGGGTCTACAATGAGCAGTTCTTC. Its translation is CASSLALGQGVYNEQFF.

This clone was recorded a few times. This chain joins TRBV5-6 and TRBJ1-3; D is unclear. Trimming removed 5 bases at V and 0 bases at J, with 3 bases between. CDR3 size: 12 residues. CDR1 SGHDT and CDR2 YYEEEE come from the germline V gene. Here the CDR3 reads CASSNSGNTIYF. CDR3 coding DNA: TGTGCCAGCAGTAACTCTGGAAACACCATATATTTT. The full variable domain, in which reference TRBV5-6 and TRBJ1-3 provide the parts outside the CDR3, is DAGVTQSPTHLIKTRGQQVTLRCSPKSGHDTVSWYQQALGQGPQFIFQYYEEEERQRGNFPDRFSGHQFPNYSSELNVNALLLGDSALYLCASSNSGNTIYFGEGSWLTVV.

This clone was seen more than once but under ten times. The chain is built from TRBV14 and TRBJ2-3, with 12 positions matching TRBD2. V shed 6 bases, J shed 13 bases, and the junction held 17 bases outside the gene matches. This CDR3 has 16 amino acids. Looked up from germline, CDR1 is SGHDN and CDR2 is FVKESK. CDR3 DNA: TGTGCCAGCAGTCACCAAGCTAGCGGGGGGGCTGGGCTGGAGTATTTT. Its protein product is CASSHQASGGAGLEYF.

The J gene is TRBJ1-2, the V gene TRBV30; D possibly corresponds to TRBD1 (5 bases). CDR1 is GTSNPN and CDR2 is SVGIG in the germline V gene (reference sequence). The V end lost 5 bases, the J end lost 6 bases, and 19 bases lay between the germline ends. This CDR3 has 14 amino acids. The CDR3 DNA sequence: TGTGCCTGGGCCCGTCAGGGCAGGGAGGATGGCTACACCTTC. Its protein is CAWARQGREDGYTF. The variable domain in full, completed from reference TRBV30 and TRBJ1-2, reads SQTIHQWPATLVQPVGSPLSLECTVEGTSNPNLYWYRQAAGRGLQLLFYSVGIGQISSEVPQNLSASRPQDRQFILSSKKLLLSDSGFYLCAWARQGREDGYTFGSGTRLTVV.

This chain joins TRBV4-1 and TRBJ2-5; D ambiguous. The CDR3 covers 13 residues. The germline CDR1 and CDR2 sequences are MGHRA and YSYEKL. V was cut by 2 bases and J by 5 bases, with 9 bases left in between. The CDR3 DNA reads TGCGCCAGCAGCCAACCCCCGCAGGAGACCCAGTACTTC. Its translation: CASSQPPQETQYF.

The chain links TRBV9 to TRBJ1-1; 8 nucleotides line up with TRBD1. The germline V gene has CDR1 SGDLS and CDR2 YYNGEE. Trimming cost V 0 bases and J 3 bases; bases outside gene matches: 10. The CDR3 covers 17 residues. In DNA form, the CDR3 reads TGTGCCAGCAGCGTAGGTCCTCAGGGGGCGAGGGACACTGAAGCTTTCTTT. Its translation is CASSVGPQGARDTEAFF.

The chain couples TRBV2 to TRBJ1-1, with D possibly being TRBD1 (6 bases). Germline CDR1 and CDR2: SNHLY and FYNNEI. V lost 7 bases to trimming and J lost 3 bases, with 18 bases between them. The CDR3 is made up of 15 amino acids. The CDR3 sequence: CASIKDSQGDTEAFF. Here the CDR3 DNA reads TGTGCCAGCATAAAGGACAGCCAAGGGGACACTGAAGCTTTCTTT. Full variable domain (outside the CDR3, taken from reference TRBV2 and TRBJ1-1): EPEVTQTPSHQVTQMGQEVILRCVPISNHLYFYWYRQILGQKVEFLVSFYNNEISEKSEIFDDQFSVERPDGSNFTLKIRSTKLEDSAMYFCASIKDSQGDTEAFFGQGTRLTVV.

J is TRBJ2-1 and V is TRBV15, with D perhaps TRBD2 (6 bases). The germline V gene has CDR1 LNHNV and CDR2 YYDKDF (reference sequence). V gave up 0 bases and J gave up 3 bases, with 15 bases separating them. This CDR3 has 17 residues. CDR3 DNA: TGTGCCACCAGCAGAGAACCCGGGACTGATAACTACAATGAGCAGTTCTTC. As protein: CATSREPGTDNYNEQFF.

The CDR3: CASNRQDYEQYF. The CDR3 DNA reads as TGTGCCAGCAACCGCCAGGACTACGAGCAGTACTTC. The chain joins TRBV7-9 to TRBJ2-7; D is unclear. Per the germline V gene, CDR1 is SEHNR and CDR2 is FQNEAQ (reference sequence). The CDR3 length is 12 residues. The V end was cut by 7 bases, the J end by 3 bases, with 10 bases between.

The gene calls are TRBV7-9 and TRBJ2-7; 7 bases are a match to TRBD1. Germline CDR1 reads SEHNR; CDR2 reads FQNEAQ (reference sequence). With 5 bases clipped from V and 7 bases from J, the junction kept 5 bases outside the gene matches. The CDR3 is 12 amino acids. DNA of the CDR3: TGTGCCAGCAGCCCAAACAGGGGAGAGCAGTACTTC. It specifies CASSPNRGEQYF. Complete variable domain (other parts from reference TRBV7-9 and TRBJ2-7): DTGVSQNPRHKITKRGQNVTFRCDPISEHNRLYWYRQTLGQGPEFLTYFQNEAQLEKSRLLSDRFSAERPKGSFSTLEIQRTEQGDSAMYLCASSPNRGEQYFGPGTRLTVT.

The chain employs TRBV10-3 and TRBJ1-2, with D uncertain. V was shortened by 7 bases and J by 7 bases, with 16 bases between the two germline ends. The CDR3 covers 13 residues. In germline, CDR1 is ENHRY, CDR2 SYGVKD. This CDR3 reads CAITESEVGGYTF. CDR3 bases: TGTGCCATCACCGAGTCTGAGGTCGGTGGCTACACCTTC.

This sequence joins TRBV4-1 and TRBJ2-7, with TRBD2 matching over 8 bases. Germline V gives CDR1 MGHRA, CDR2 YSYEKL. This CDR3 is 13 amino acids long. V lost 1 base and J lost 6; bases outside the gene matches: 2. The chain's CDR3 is CASSQAAGGEQYF. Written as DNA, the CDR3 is TGCGCCAGCAGCCAAGCGGCGGGGGGCGAGCAGTACTTC.

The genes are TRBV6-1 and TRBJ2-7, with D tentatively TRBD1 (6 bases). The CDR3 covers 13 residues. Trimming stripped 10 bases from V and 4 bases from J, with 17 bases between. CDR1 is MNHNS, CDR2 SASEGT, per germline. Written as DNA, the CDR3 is TGTGCCACAGACAGGACTCCATCGTACGAGCAGTACTTC. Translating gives CATDRTPSYEQYF.

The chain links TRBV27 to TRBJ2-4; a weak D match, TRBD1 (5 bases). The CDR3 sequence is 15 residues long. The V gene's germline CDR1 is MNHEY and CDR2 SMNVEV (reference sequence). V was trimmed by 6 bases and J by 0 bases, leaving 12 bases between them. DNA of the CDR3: TGTGCCAGCAGCGGACCTCAGGGAGCCAAAAACATTCAGTACTTC. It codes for CASSGPQGAKNIQYF.

This CDR3 reads CASSLFAGGADTQYF. The CDR3 DNA reads TGTGCCAGCAGCTTATTTGCGGGGGGCGCAGATACGCAGTATTTT. V is TRBV7-3 and J is TRBJ2-3, with 8 positions matching TRBD2. Looked up from germline, CDR1 is SGHTA and CDR2 is FQGTGA. With V trimmed by 2 bases and J by 4 bases, 5 bases remained unmatched. This CDR3 has 15 amino acids.

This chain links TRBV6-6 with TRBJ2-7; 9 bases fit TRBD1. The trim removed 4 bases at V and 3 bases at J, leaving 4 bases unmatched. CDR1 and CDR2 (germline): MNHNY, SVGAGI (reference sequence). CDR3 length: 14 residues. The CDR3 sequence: CASSSDRGLYEQYF. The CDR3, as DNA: TGTGCCAGCAGTTCGGACAGGGGTCTCTACGAGCAGTACTTC.

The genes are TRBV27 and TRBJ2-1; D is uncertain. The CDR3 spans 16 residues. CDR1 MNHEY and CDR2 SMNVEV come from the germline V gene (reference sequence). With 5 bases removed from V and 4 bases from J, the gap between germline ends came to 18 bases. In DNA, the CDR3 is TGTGCCAGCAGTGCCTACCGTACAGAGAATTACAATGAGCAGTTCTTC. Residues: CASSAYRTENYNEQFF.

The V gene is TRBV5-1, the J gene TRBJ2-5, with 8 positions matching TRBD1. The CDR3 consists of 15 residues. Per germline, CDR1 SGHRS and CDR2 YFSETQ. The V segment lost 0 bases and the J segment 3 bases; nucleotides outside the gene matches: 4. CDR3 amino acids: CASSLVQGAEETQYF. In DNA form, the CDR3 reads TGCGCCAGCAGCTTGGTCCAGGGGGCTGAAGAGACCCAGTACTTC.

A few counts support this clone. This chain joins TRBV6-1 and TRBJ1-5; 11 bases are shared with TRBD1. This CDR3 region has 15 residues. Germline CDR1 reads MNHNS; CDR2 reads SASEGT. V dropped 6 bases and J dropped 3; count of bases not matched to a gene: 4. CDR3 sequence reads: CASRQDRGLNQPQHF. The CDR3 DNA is TGTGCCAGCAGACAGGACAGGGGGCTCAATCAGCCCCAGCATTTT.

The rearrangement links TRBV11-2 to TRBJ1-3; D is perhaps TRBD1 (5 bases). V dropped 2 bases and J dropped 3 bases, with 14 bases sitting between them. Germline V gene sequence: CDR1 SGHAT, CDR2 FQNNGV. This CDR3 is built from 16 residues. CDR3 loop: CASSLWQGGFGNTIYF. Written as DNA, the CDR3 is TGTGCCAGCAGCTTATGGCAGGGCGGTTTTGGAAACACCATATATTTT. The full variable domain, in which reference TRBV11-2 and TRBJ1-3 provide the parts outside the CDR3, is EAGVAQSPRYKIIEKRQSVAFWCNPISGHATLYWYQQILGQGPKLLIQFQNNGVVDDSQLPKDRFSAERLKGVDSTLKIQPAKLEDSAVYLCASSLWQGGFGNTIYFGEGSWLTVV.

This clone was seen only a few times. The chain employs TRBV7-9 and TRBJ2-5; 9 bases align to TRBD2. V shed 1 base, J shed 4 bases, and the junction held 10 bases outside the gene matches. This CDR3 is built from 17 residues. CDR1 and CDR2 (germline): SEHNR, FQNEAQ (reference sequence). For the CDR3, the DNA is TGTGCCAGCAGCTTAGATATTCGCGGGGGGGCCCCAGAGACCCAGTACTTC. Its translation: CASSLDIRGGAPETQYF.

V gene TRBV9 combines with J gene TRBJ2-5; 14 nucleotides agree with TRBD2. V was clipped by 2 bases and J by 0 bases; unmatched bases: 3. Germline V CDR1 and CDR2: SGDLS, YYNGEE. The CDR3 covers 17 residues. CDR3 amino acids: CASSVGLAGDHQETQYF. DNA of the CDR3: TGTGCCAGCAGCGTGGGACTAGCGGGGGATCACCAAGAGACCCAGTACTTC.

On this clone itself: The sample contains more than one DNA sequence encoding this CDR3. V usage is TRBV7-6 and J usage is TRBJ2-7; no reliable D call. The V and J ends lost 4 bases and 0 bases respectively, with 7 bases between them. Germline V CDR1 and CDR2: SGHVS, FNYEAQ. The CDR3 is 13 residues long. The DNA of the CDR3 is TGTGCCAGCAGCTCTGTGAGCTCCTACGAGCAGTACTTC. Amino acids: CASSSVSSYEQYF.

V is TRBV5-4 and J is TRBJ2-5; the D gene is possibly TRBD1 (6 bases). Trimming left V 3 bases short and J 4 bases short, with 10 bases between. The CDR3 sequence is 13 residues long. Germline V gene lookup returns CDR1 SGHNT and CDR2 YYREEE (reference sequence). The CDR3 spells CASSSGQSETQYF. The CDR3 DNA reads TGTGCCAGCAGCTCAGGACAGTCAGAGACCCAGTACTTC.

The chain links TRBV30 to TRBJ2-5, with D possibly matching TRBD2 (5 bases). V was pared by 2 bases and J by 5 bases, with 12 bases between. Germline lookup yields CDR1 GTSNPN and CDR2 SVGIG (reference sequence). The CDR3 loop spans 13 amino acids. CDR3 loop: CAWSKLALETQYF. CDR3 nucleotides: TGTGCCTGGAGTAAGCTAGCCCTGGAGACCCAGTACTTC.

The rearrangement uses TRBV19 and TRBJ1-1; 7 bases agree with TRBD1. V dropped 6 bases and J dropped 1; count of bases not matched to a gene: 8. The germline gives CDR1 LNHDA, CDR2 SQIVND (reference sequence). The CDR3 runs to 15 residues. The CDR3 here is CASRGQVGGNTEAFF. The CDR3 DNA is TGTGCCAGTAGAGGACAGGTTGGAGGGAACACTGAAGCTTTCTTT.

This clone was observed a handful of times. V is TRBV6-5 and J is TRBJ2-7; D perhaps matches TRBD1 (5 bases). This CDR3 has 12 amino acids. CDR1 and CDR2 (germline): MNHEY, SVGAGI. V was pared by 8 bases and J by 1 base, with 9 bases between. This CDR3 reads CASGHISYEQYF. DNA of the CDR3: TGTGCCAGCGGACACATTTCCTACGAGCAGTACTTC.

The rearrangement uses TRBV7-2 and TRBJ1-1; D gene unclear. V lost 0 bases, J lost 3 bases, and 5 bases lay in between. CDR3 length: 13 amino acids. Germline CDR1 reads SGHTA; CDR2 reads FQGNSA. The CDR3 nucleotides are TGTGCCAGCAGCTTAGCGGGAGACACTGAAGCTTTCTTT. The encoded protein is CASSLAGDTEAFF.

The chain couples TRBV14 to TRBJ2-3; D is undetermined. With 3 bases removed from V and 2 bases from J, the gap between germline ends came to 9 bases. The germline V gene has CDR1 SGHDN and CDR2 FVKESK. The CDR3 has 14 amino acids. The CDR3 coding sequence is TGTGCCAGCAGCCAGGGCAGGCACACAGATACGCAGTATTTT. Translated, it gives CASSQGRHTDTQYF.

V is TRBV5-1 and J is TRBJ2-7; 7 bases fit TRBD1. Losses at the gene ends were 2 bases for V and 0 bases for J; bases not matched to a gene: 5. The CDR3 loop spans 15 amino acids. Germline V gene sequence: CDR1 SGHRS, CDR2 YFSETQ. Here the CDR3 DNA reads TGCGCCAGCAGCTTCTTACAGGGGTCCTCCTACGAGCAGTACTTC. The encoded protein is CASSFLQGSSYEQYF.

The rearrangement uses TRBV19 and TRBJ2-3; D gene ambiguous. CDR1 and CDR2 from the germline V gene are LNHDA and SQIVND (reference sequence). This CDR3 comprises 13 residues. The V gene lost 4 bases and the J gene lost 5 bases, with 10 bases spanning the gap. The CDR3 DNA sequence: TGTGCCAGTAGTAAATACACCAGAGATACGCAGTATTTT. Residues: CASSKYTRDTQYF.